This T cell receptor (beta chain) was recorded in a study of blood T cell repertoires in COVID-19. The wider study: Nucleic acid was either cDNA or gDNA, and it came from T cells, B-cell-depleted T cells, or PBMCs.

V was cut by 6 bases and J by 8 bases, with 25 bases left in between. This CDR3 spans 17 amino acids. Germline V gene data show CDR1 as SGHTA and CDR2 as FQGNSA. Original methodology: Reference gene primers were amplified, and this amplification served to estimate nucleated cell counts. Profiling relied on immunoSEQ multiplex PCR, and the TCRdb table lists in-frame clones only, not all of them. V, J and clone size are taken as reported in that table, and D and trimming were inferred from the DNA itself. The sample includes hundreds of thousands of clones, 85% to 90% of them seen just once. This TCR was sampled from a man aged 50-60 years with acute or convalescent COVID-19. This chain uses TRBV7-2 with TRBJ1-4; D may be TRBD1 (5 bases). The sample consisted of peripheral blood. The CDR3, as DNA: TGTGCCAGCAGTACCGCGACAGCCGGCTTAAGGGGCGAAAAACTGTTTTTT. Residues: CASSTATAGLRGEKLFF.